One sample yielded the 10 T cell receptor beta chains listed below, sequenced in a study of T cell changes during pregnancy in multiple sclerosis. Clones were read by immunoSEQ multiplex PCR, and TCRdb kept only the in-frame ones, dropping some. The sample contains about 64,000 clones, about 96% of which appear only once. Sample: CD8+ T cells from peripheral blood mononuclear cells, taken after pregnancy. These receptor sequences come from a female donor with multiple sclerosis, enrolled in a pregnancy study.

The chain links TRBV6-1 to TRBJ2-7; TRBD1 aligns across 10 bases. The V gene's germline CDR1 is MNHNS and CDR2 SASEGT. This CDR3 has 15 amino acids. Trimming at V came to 3 bases and at J to 3 bases, leaving 5 bases not matched to a gene. This chain's CDR3 is CASSDRDRGGYEQYF. CDR3 nucleotide sequence: TGTGCCAGCAGTGACCGGGACAGGGGAGGCTACGAGCAGTACTTC.

This clone was seen once. This CDR3 is also generated by other DNA sequences in the sample. V is TRBV28 and J is TRBJ2-7; 7 bases align to TRBD2. This CDR3 has 13 amino acids. J was trimmed by 1 base and V by 6 bases; bases with no gene match: 3. Germline V CDR1 and CDR2: MDHEN, SYDVKM. CDR3 sequence reads: CASSSGLSYEQYF. CDR3 bases: TGTGCCAGCAGCTCGGGACTATCCTACGAGCAGTACTTC.

This sequence joins TRBV15 and TRBJ1-5, with TRBD1 identical over 9 bases. CDR3 length: 15 amino acids. The V gene's germline CDR1 is LNHNV and CDR2 YYDKDF (reference sequence). The V and J ends lost 4 bases and 6 bases, in that order; junction bases with no gene match: 7. The CDR3 here is CATSNPTGGSQPQHF. In DNA, the CDR3 is TGTGCCACCAGCAACCCTACAGGGGGCAGTCAGCCCCAGCATTTT.

In this sample, this clone turned up a few times. This chain connects TRBV19 to TRBJ2-1; unclear D gene. Between the trimmed V and J ends, which lost 5 bases and 3 bases, there was a span of 14 bases. The CDR3 loop spans 15 amino acids. Germline V lookup: CDR1 LNHDA, CDR2 SQIVND (reference sequence). The CDR3 region is CASSVSLSVYNEQFF. DNA of the CDR3: TGTGCCAGTAGTGTGAGCTTGTCGGTCTACAATGAGCAGTTCTTC.

V is TRBV4-1 and J is TRBJ1-1, with a tentative D call TRBD1 (6 bases). Germline CDR1 reads MGHRA; CDR2 reads YSYEKL. Trimming stripped 0 bases from V and 2 bases from J, with 10 bases between. This CDR3 has 15 residues. The CDR3 spells CASSQEADSNTEAFF. CDR3 in DNA: TGCGCCAGCAGCCAAGAGGCGGACAGTAACACTGAAGCTTTCTTT.

This clone was seen a handful of times. The chain couples TRBV14 to TRBJ2-7, with 10 bases matching TRBD1. CDR1 is SGHDN, CDR2 FVKESK, per germline. The CDR3 has 15 amino acids. The ends lost 2 bases at V and 6 bases at J; junction bases unmatched: 7. CDR3 sequence (DNA): TGTGCCAGCAGCCAACTAGGACAGGGGGTGGGCGAGCAGTACTTC. It codes for CASSQLGQGVGEQYF.

This clone was recorded once. This chain joins TRBV6-4 and TRBJ1-3; 8 nucleotides line up with TRBD1. This CDR3 contains 15 residues. Germline assignment: CDR1 MRHNA and CDR2 SNTAGT. The ends lost 6 bases at V and 0 bases at J; junction bases unmatched: 4. Here the CDR3 DNA reads TGTGCCAGCAGATTCGGACAGGGCTCTGGAAACACCATATATTTT. Translation gives CASRFGQGSGNTIYF.

The rearrangement links TRBV13 to TRBJ1-2; D might be TRBD1 (5 bases). The CDR3 length is 14 residues. The V end lost 2 bases, the J end lost 2 bases, and 9 bases lay between the germline ends. Germline lookup yields CDR1 PRHDT and CDR2 FYEKMQ (reference sequence). The CDR3 DNA reads TGTGCCAGCAGCTTAAAAGGGGCCAACTATGGCTACACCTTC. Translated, it gives CASSLKGANYGYTF.

The V gene is TRBV27, the J gene TRBJ1-5; 7 bases line up with TRBD1. The CDR3 contains 15 residues. Germline V gives CDR1 MNHEY, CDR2 SMNVEV (reference sequence). V lost 1 base and J lost 6; bases outside the gene matches: 6. The CDR3 sequence is CASSLYSAGGQPQHF. DNA of the CDR3: TGTGCCAGCAGTTTATATTCGGCAGGGGGTCAGCCCCAGCATTTT.

The chain combines TRBV7-8 with TRBJ2-7; 12 nucleotides align to TRBD2. The CDR3 covers 17 residues. In germline, CDR1 is SGHVS, CDR2 FQNEAQ. The V and J ends lost 3 bases and 5 bases, in that order; junction bases with no gene match: 11. In DNA form, the CDR3 reads TGTGCCAGCAGCTTTCCTAGCGGGAGGGCCTCAGGGGACGAGCAGTACTTC. Its protein product is CASSFPSGRASGDEQYF.